This is a list of T cell receptor beta chains from one sample in a study of metastatic and nonmetastatic thyroid tumors. TCRdb re-called the PCR reads via MiXCR. Among some 15,000 clones, 25% to 30% were seen once, and the ten largest hold roughly 12%. The material sequenced was adjacent normal tissue. The source of these receptors is a female donor with papillary thyroid cancer or a benign thyroid nodule (not recorded which). Some clones in this sample may be carry-over from other donors' samples. Each CDR3 is given with its conserved first and last residue. The order of the fields is clone size, V gene, J gene, D gene, CDR3 protein, CDR3 DNA. D genes are given only for firm matches. Part of the rows lack a size; the others show once, few, many or a class for expanded clones.

abundance: few; v_gene: TRBV27; j_gene: TRBJ2-7; d_gene: TRBD1; CDR3aa: CASSFSGTGQNSYEQYF; CDR3nt: TGTGCCAGCAGTTTTTCAGGGACAGGTCAAAATTCCTACGAGCAGTACTTC
abundance: -; v_gene: TRBV30; j_gene: TRBJ1-1; d_gene: -; CDR3aa: CAWSEGSGAGTEAFF; CDR3nt: TGTGCCTGGAGTGAGGGGTCGGGGGCTGGCACTGAAGCTTTCTTT
abundance: many; v_gene: TRBV6-1; j_gene: TRBJ2-7; d_gene: -; CDR3aa: CASSGASNILDEQYF; CDR3nt: TGTGCCAGCAGTGGGGCATCTAATATATTAGACGAGCAGTACTTC
abundance: many; v_gene: TRBV20-1; j_gene: TRBJ1-2; d_gene: TRBD1; CDR3aa: CSAPDRGDGGYTF; CDR3nt: TGCAGTGCACCTGACAGGGGGGATGGAGGCTACACCTTC
abundance: -; v_gene: TRBV6-1; j_gene: TRBJ2-7; d_gene: -; CDR3aa: CASSELLSYEQYF; CDR3nt: TGTGCTAGCAGTGAGCTACTTTCCTACGAGCAGTACTTC
abundance: -; v_gene: TRBV6-1; j_gene: TRBJ1-5; d_gene: -; CDR3aa: CASNLSPGGNQPQHF; CDR3nt: TGTGCCAGCAACCTATCTCCCGGGGGCAATCAGCCCCAGCATTTT
abundance: -; v_gene: TRBV20-1; j_gene: TRBJ1-2; d_gene: -; CDR3aa: CSARDMAYNYGYTF; CDR3nt: TGCAGTGCTAGAGATATGGCCTATAACTATGGCTACACCTTC
abundance: -; v_gene: TRBV6-1; j_gene: TRBJ2-7; d_gene: TRBD2; CDR3aa: CASRRLSSGSPYEQYF; CDR3nt: TGTGCCAGCAGGCGACTGAGTAGCGGGAGTCCCTACGAGCAGTACTTC
abundance: -; v_gene: TRBV14; j_gene: TRBJ1-6; d_gene: -; CDR3aa: CASSYRISSYNSPLHF; CDR3nt: TGTGCCAGCAGCTACAGGATCAGCTCCTATAATTCACCCCTCCACTTT
abundance: few; v_gene: TRBV2; j_gene: TRBJ1-1; d_gene: TRBD1; CDR3aa: CASRGDRGVGTEAFF; CDR3nt: TGTGCCAGCAGAGGGGACAGGGGGGTAGGGACTGAAGCTTTCTTT
abundance: many; v_gene: TRBV7-2; j_gene: TRBJ1-1; d_gene: TRBD1; CDR3aa: CASSPGTGTMTEAFF; CDR3nt: TGTGCCAGCAGCCCCGGGACAGGGACGATGACTGAAGCTTTCTTT
abundance: -; v_gene: TRBV28; j_gene: TRBJ1-5; d_gene: TRBD1; CDR3aa: CASSRTGEPNQPQHF; CDR3nt: TGTGCCAGCAGCCGAACAGGGGAGCCCAATCAGCCCCAGCATTTT
abundance: few; v_gene: TRBV27; j_gene: TRBJ1-5; d_gene: -; CDR3aa: CASSPGTPGPQHF; CDR3nt: TGTGCCAGCAGTCCGGGGACGCCGGGCCCCCAGCATTTT
abundance: few; v_gene: TRBV20-1; j_gene: TRBJ2-1; d_gene: TRBD2; CDR3aa: CSAIGTSRTYNEQFF; CDR3nt: TGCAGTGCCATCGGGACTAGCCGGACGTACAATGAGCAGTTCTTC
abundance: -; v_gene: TRBV7-8; j_gene: TRBJ2-3; d_gene: -; CDR3aa: CASSLEAPSTDTQYF; CDR3nt: TGTGCCAGCAGCTTAGAAGCGCCAAGCACAGATACGCAGTATTTT
abundance: few; v_gene: TRBV2; j_gene: TRBJ1-1; d_gene: TRBD1; CDR3aa: CASNPAGGGTEAFF; CDR3nt: TGTGCCAGCAACCCCGCAGGGGGCGGCACTGAAGCTTTCTTT
abundance: -; v_gene: TRBV6-1; j_gene: TRBJ2-6; d_gene: -; CDR3aa: CASSPRFGMDGANVLTF; CDR3nt: TGTGCCAGCAGCCCCAGGTTCGGTATGGATGGGGCCAACGTCCTGACTTTC
abundance: -; v_gene: TRBV20-1; j_gene: TRBJ1-1; d_gene: -; CDR3aa: CSASGGSNTEAFF; CDR3nt: TGCAGTGCCAGCGGGGGGTCCAACACTGAAGCTTTCTTT
abundance: few; v_gene: TRBV27; j_gene: TRBJ2-4; d_gene: -; CDR3aa: CASSPLPGTQKNIQYF; CDR3nt: TGTGCCAGCAGTCCACTTCCGGGGACCCAAAAAAACATTCAGTACTTC
abundance: few; v_gene: TRBV28; j_gene: TRBJ2-1; d_gene: TRBD2; CDR3aa: CASSLSAGAYNEQFF; CDR3nt: TGTGCCAGCAGTTTATCAGCGGGGGCGTACAATGAGCAGTTCTTC